This record concerns one T cell receptor (beta chain) sequence. Its antigen is unidentified. These data belong to a study of blood T cells in healthy people across ages. This CDR3 has 13 amino acids. The germline V and J ends were trimmed by 1 base and 10 bases, with 16 bases remaining between them. CDR1 DFQATT and CDR2 SNEGSKA come from the germline V gene (reference sequence). Findings and limits, study-wide: Estimated diversity that came from one million T cells was considered an underestimate.

Primed by a sample-barcoded 5' primer and a J-beta primer mix, a second PCR proceeded for about 6 to 12 cycles. TCRdb reanalysed the 5' RACE reads using MiXCR and keeps one entry per CDR3 protein. The data contain roughly 2 million distinct CDR3 sequences, 49% of them singletons. V and J are TRBV20-1 and TRBJ1-1, with D tentatively TRBD1 (5 bases). The sample consisted of blood. This clonotype originated in a woman aged 35 to 49 in good health. CDR3 coding DNA: TGCAGTGCTAGAGGACTCCCGGGGACGGCAGCTTTCTTT. This gives the protein CSARGLPGTAAFF.